In this sample, the clone carrying this T cell receptor beta chain turned up a few times. Its matching antigen is unknown. Sequencing started from total RNA isolated from unfractionated whole blood. These data belong to a study of human T cells and chemical hapten exposure. Study-wide background: Small pooled library volume differences chiefly drove per-sample TCR yield variation.

Original processing methods: Sample-level TCR yields exhibited a median of 95,638, with a range of roughly 23,224 to 700,000. MiXCR, applied by TCRdb to the 5' RACE reads, yields one record per CDR3 protein. The V and J calls, along with clone size, are taken from TCRdb and not from the paper's own processing. Altogether approximately 81,000 distinct CDR3 sequences are present, 7.7% being singletons, with the ten largest covering over 2%. V was clipped by 5 bases and J by 4 bases; unmatched bases: 7. CDR3 length: 14 residues. Per germline, CDR1 MNHEY and CDR2 SVGAGI. Whole-study results and caveats: Sensitization with DPC brought no change to TCRs above 1 in 1000 in frequency.

The V and J genes are TRBV6-5 and TRBJ2-7; 8 bases align to TRBD1. The receptor's source is a male donor in good health. The CDR3 sequence: CASSILTGGYEQYF. CDR3 DNA sequence: TGTGCCAGCAGTATCCTTACAGGGGGATACGAGCAGTACTTC.